These 15 T cell receptor beta chains were all obtained from the same sample, sequenced in a study of cytomegalovirus exposure and HLA in healthy donors. The study ran its PCR with 60 Vbeta and 13 Jbeta primers. Assay: immunoSEQ multiplex PCR; the TCRdb copy retains only in-frame clones and omits some. This table holds more than 100,000 clones, roughly 80% found once. The sample consisted of PBMCs. These TCRs come from a woman aged 40 to 49 in good health and CMV-seropositive.

The DNA for the CDR3 is TGTGCCAGCAGCTCTATAGGGACTAAATATGGGGGTGGCTACACCTTC. This encodes CASSSIGTKYGGGYTF. The chain joins TRBV11-2 to TRBJ1-2; weak D call: TRBD1 (5 bases). Germline lookup yields CDR1 SGHAT and CDR2 FQNNGV. The ends were cut back, 4 bases at V and 7 bases at J, with 22 bases in the middle. The CDR3 is made up of 16 amino acids.

The table lists this clone with a few counts. The chain joins TRBV5-1 to TRBJ1-6, with 7 bases lining up with TRBD1. The CDR3 length is 15 residues. Trimming removed 5 bases from V and 6 bases from J; junction bases left unmatched: 8. Germline V CDR1 and CDR2: SGHRS, YFSETQ. CDR3 DNA: TGCGCCAGCAGAGTCCGGGACAGTGCTAATTCACCCCTCCACTTT. Its translation: CASRVRDSANSPLHF.

The chain joins TRBV9 to TRBJ2-7; TRBD2 aligns across 9 bases. This CDR3 has 15 amino acids. The ends lost 0 bases at V and 12 bases at J; junction bases unmatched: 13. Germline V gene data show CDR1 as SGDLS and CDR2 as YYNGEE. DNA for the CDR3: TGTGCCAGCAGCGTAGAAGTTGGGGCGGGAGGGCCGTTGTACTTC. This translates into CASSVEVGAGGPLYF. Using reference TRBV9 and TRBJ2-7 for the parts outside the CDR3, the full variable domain is DSGVTQTPKHLITATGQRVTLRCSPRSGDLSVYWYQQSLDQGLQFLIQYYNGEERAKGNILERFSAQQFPDLHSELNLSSLELGDSALYFCASSVEVGAGGPLYFGPGTRLTVT.

The V gene is TRBV7-3, the J gene TRBJ2-3, with D possibly matching TRBD2 (6 bases). Trimming pared 5 bases from V and 1 base from J, leaving 16 bases between. The CDR3 is 16 amino acids. Germline CDR1 SGHTA, CDR2 FQGTGA. The CDR3 nucleotides read TGTGCCAGCAGCGCGGCCGGGCGGGGACGCACAGATACGCAGTATTTT. Its protein product is CASSAAGRGRTDTQYF.

A few counts support this clone. The rearrangement links TRBV9 to TRBJ1-2, with D possibly being TRBD1 (6 bases). This CDR3 is built from 14 residues. The germline V gene has CDR1 SGDLS and CDR2 YYNGEE. Trimming removed 3 bases at V and 8 bases at J, with 17 bases between. The CDR3 sequence: CASSDRGANGGYTF. In DNA, the CDR3 is TGTGCCAGCAGCGATCGGGGGGCTAATGGGGGCTACACCTTC.

The V and J genes are TRBV4-2 and TRBJ2-5; 10 bases agree with TRBD1. Near its end, the DNA agrees better with TRBJ2-7, so the J call may be wrong. This CDR3 spans 15 amino acids. CDR1 and CDR2 from the germline V gene are LGHNA and YNFKEQ. CDR3 nucleotides: TGTGCCAGCAGCCAAGGCGGGACAGGGGCTAACGAGCAGTACTTC. Protein: CASSQGGTGANEQYF.

This chain connects TRBV11-1 to TRBJ2-5, with TRBD2 matching over 16 bases. This CDR3 is built from 16 residues. V was clipped by 5 bases and J by 5 bases; unmatched bases: 5. The V gene's germline CDR1 is SGHAT and CDR2 FQDESV (reference sequence). The CDR3 loop is CASSPEGLAGGETQYF. For the CDR3, the DNA is TGTGCCAGCAGCCCCGAGGGACTAGCGGGGGGGGAGACCCAGTACTTC. Full variable domain (missing parts from reference TRBV11-1 and TRBJ2-5): EAEVAQSPRYKITEKSQAVAFWCDPISGHATLYWYRQILGQGPELLVQFQDESVVDDSQLPKDRFSAERLKGVDSTLKIQPAELGDSAMYLCASSPEGLAGGETQYFGPGTRLLVL.

The genes are TRBV2 and TRBJ2-1; 10 nucleotides align to TRBD1. This CDR3 contains 16 residues. V lost 4 bases to trimming and J lost 8 bases; unmatched junction nucleotides: 11. Germline CDR1 and CDR2: SNHLY and FYNNEI. The CDR3 coding sequence is TGTGCCAGCAGTGCCAGTGCGGGACAGGGGATGCATGAGCAGTTCTTC. Amino acids: CASSASAGQGMHEQFF.

The chain has TRBV14 and TRBJ2-5, with 8 bases that match TRBD2. Germline assignment: CDR1 SGHDN and CDR2 FVKESK. V shed 1 base, J shed 3 bases, and the junction held 4 bases outside the gene matches. CDR3 length: 15 residues. The CDR3 is CASSQAGTRKETQYF. The DNA of the CDR3 is TGTGCCAGCAGCCAAGCTGGGACTAGAAAAGAGACCCAGTACTTC.

The chain carries TRBV5-1 and TRBJ2-2, with TRBD2 matching over 8 bases. This CDR3 spans 14 amino acids. V lost 4 bases to trimming and J lost 5 bases; unmatched junction nucleotides: 4. Germline V gene sequence: CDR1 SGHRS, CDR2 YFSETQ. DNA of the CDR3: TGCGCCAGCAGCGGACTAGCTGGAACCGGGGAGCTGTTTTTT. Its translation is CASSGLAGTGELFF.

V and J are TRBV29-1 and TRBJ2-7; 7 positions agree with TRBD2. The germline V gene has CDR1 SQVTM and CDR2 ANQGSEA. The CDR3 spans 12 residues. Trimming took 4 bases from V and 0 from J; bases not matched to a gene: 0. CDR3 sequence (DNA): TGCAGCGTTGGGGAGGGCTCCTACGAGCAGTACTTC. Translating it yields CSVGEGSYEQYF.

The chain employs TRBV5-1 and TRBJ2-7; D remains unclear. This CDR3 comprises 16 residues. CDR1 and CDR2 (germline): SGHRS, YFSETQ. Trimming pared 3 bases from V and 3 bases from J, leaving 19 bases between. In DNA form, the CDR3 reads TGCGCCAGCAGCTCTACCCCGGTTAGTTCCAACTACGAGCAGTACTTC. Translating it yields CASSSTPVSSNYEQYF.

The V call is TRBV18, the J call TRBJ2-7; TRBD2 matches 7 bases. The V segment lost 0 bases and the J segment 7 bases; nucleotides outside the gene matches: 3. The CDR3 is made up of 13 amino acids. Germline values: CDR1 KGHSH, CDR2 LQKENI. In DNA form, the CDR3 reads TGTGCCAGCTCACCACCGGGAGGGCGGGAGCAGTACTTC. Amino acids: CASSPPGGREQYF. Filled out from reference TRBV18 and TRBJ2-7, the complete variable domain reads NAGVMQNPRHLVRRRGQEARLRCSPMKGHSHVYWYRQLPEEGLKFMVYLQKENIIDESGMPKERFSAEFPKEGPSILRIQQVVRGDSAAYFCASSPPGGREQYFGPGTRLTVT.

V is TRBV13 and J is TRBJ1-2, with TRBD1 as a possible D gene (6 bases). In germline, CDR1 is PRHDT, CDR2 FYEKMQ (reference sequence). The CDR3 is made up of 13 amino acids. The V end was cut by 5 bases, the J end by 6 bases, with 13 bases between. The CDR3 nucleotides read TGTGCCAGCAGCCCCCCGGGACAACATGGCTACACCTTC. It codes for CASSPPGQHGYTF.

This chain joins TRBV2 and TRBJ2-3, with TRBD2 identical over 9 bases. Germline assignment: CDR1 SNHLY and CDR2 FYNNEI. V was clipped by 6 bases and J by 5 bases; unmatched bases: 9. The CDR3 is 15 residues long. CDR3 region: CASRGGSGRVDTQYF. The CDR3 DNA sequence: TGTGCCAGCAGGGGGGGTAGCGGGAGAGTAGATACGCAGTATTTT.